This TCR beta chain was identified during a study of blood T cell repertoires in COVID-19 (dated by TCRdb to 2020 to 2021). Notes on the research overall: The collaborator samples originated in the United States, Italy and Spain and spanned the acute and convalescent phases of COVID-19. The prospective study material was composed of cDNA or gDNA derived from T cells, B-cell-depleted T cells, or PBMCs. Subjects who had been exposed to COVID-19, were actively infected with it, or had recovered from it provided the deeply sampled blood TCRbeta repertoires that made up the dataset. The repertoires were released in a freely available public database intended as a resource for research on the immune response to SARS-CoV-2. Samples were obtained from the ongoing ImmuneRACE study (first 160 participants) and from approximately 1,200 subjects provided by 6 global collaborators. A de-identified subject ID, COVID-19 status, age in years and sex were almost always included in the sample metadata. Where available, HLA class I and class II types were taken from metadata supplied by the sample provider and were not determined by assay-based typing.

The collaborating institutions used their own protocols to collect whole blood in K2EDTA tubes. Collaborator samples were shipped for TCRbeta analysis as frozen whole blood, isolated PBMCs, or DNA extracted from either sample type. Findings and caveats that apply to the study as a whole: The amount of clinical and demographic metadata varied by source and participant and was provided uncurated.

This clone was detected ten times or more. The antigen this receptor binds is unknown. Nothing much larger sits one base from this clone, and base qualities are not available. The sample contains more than one DNA sequence encoding this CDR3. The immunoSEQ Assay, a bias-controlled multiplex PCR, was used to amplify TCRbeta CDR3 regions from genomic DNA. In the authors' own workflow: Within the assay, amplification of reference gene primers was used to estimate how many nucleated cells each sample contained. To quantify the absolute abundance of each unique TCRbeta CDR3 rearrangement, sequence reads were collapsed and filtered. For each sample, productive Simpson clonality was calculated as the square root of Simpson's diversity index over productive rearrangements. In TCRdb, the immuneACCESS table is reduced to in-frame sequences with V and J assigned. These tables do not hold every clone; where another copy was compared, an unresolved V gene accounts for under half, and the others remain unexplained. V and J calls and clone size come straight from that table; D and trimming were deduced from the DNA. This sample holds 130,000 to 150,000 clones; roughly 76% were observed only once. The ten biggest clones cover roughly 8.3% of the sample.

Counted from cysteine to phenylalanine, this CDR3 has 13 amino acids. The DNA shown is the 39-base CDR3, in frame from base 1. Trimming leaves V shorter by 2 bases and J shorter by 3 bases, with the junction holding 0 bases beyond the gene matches. CDR1 and CDR2 are drawn from the germline V gene: MNHEY, SVGAGI. The V and J segments used are TRBV6-5 and TRBJ2-7; a stretch of 8 junction bases matches TRBD2. Sequencing was performed on peripheral blood. This TCR derives from a human donor with acute or convalescent COVID-19. The donor label of this sample is uncertain. The CDR3 reads as follows: CASSYRGGYEQYF. The DNA is TGTGCCAGCAGTTACCGGGGGGGCTACGAGCAGTACTTC.